This T cell receptor beta chain was observed in a study of CD8+CD57+ T cells in acquired aplastic anemia (dated by TCRdb to between 2017 and 2018). About the investigation overall: A mean of around 3 ug of DNA, ranging from roughly 0.19 to 27.4 ug, was extracted from sorted CD4+ and CD8+ cells. CD8+CD57+ expansion was defined as a frequency above the mean frequency observed in healthy subjects. The study at large found these results: Between patients and healthy controls, no significant difference in CD8+ Simpson's diversity was found (P=0.060). About 30 CD8+ CDR3 sequences were found in both patients and controls but appeared to be highly expressed in patients and within the immunodominant clones of the patients.

Genomic DNA was used as template for profiling of TCR beta VDJ combinations and CDR3 sequences. An Illumina HiSeq 2000 was used for TCR repertoire sequencing. Per the original workflow: TRBV/TRBJ rearrangement plots, CDR3 size and DJ length profiles, and Simpson's diversity index were used to evaluate the repertoires. Whichever DNA sequence was most abundant in the deep sequencing data was defined as the immunodominant clone. CDR3 amino acid sequences were checked for sharing between subjects and were compared against published repertoires and the VDJdb database. TCRdb trimmed public reads at Q25 via fastp, called clones via MiXCR and kept in-frame beta chains. Rows with one shared CDR3 protein collapse into an entry with the most common genes and DNA. The V and J calls were determined by TCRdb, not by the authors. This sample holds about 54,000 distinct CDR3 sequences; approximately 50% were observed only once. The top ten hold roughly 15% of the sample.

Patients chosen for sequencing had shown expansion of CD8+CD57+ cells by flow cytometry. Severe acquired aplastic anemia was diagnosed in all patients according to International Study of Aplastic Anemia and Agranulocytosis and Camitta criteria. No therapy had been received by the patients at the time of blood sampling. In the study, sorted CD4+ and CD8+ blood T cells from patients with severe aplastic anemia and from healthy subjects underwent deep sequencing of TCR repertoires. Patients were enrolled in the USA under clinicaltrials.gov protocols 00001620, 01623167, 00001397, 00071045, 00081523 and 00961064. Ficoll-Paque density gradient centrifugation was used to isolate peripheral blood mononuclear cells. Before DNA was extracted, CD4+ and CD8+ T cells were sorted using either FACS or magnetic beads. The germline V gene (reference sequence) provides CDR1 DFQATT and CDR2 SNEGSKA. The CDR3 measures 12 amino acids from cysteine to phenylalanine. Just the 36-base CDR3 DNA is kept, in frame starting at base 1. V loses 5 bases, J loses 3 bases, and the germline ends lie 10 bases apart.

The table lists this clonotype with a few counts. Its antigen remains unidentified. It has no much larger one-base neighbor in the sample; base qualities were not kept. The specimen was sorted CD4+, CD8+, or CD8+CD57+ T cells (not recorded which) from PBMCs. This TCR was recovered from a human donor with aplastic anemia. The chain joins TRBV20-1 to TRBJ1-1; matching of 6 bases hints at TRBD1 as the D gene. This receptor carries the CDR3 CSASKGDTEAFF. Read as DNA, the sequence is TGCAGTGCTTCGAAGGGGGACACTGAAGCTTTCTTT.